A single sample gave rise to the 5 T cell receptor beta chains below, sequenced in a study of blood T cell repertoires in COVID-19. Sequencing was performed with immunoSEQ multiplex PCR; in TCRdb, only in-frame clones are kept and a portion is missing. In the table there are some 340,000 clones, around 87% of which are singletons. The sequencing input was PBMCs or T cells enriched from blood (not recorded which). These receptors were obtained from a woman in her 30s who had recovered from COVID-19.

The chain carries TRBV3-1 (or the pseudogene TRBV3-2) and TRBJ2-1; TRBD2 might be the D (7 bases). V was trimmed by 7 bases and J by 9 bases, leaving 25 bases between them. The CDR3 is made up of 16 amino acids. Germline-derived CDR1 and CDR2 are LGHDT and YNNKEL (reference sequence). The CDR3 DNA is TGTGCCAGCACCCGGTCGGCGGGGGCCTTTACGAGTGAGCAGTTCTTC. This sequence encodes CASTRSAGAFTSEQFF.

The rearrangement links TRBV6-1 to TRBJ1-1; D is unclear. The CDR3 sequence is 12 residues long. The V gene lost 3 bases and the J gene lost 10 bases, with 12 bases spanning the gap. Looked up from germline, CDR1 is MNHNS and CDR2 is SASEGT. The CDR3, as DNA: TGTGCCAGCAGTGACCTATTCCTTGGAGCTTTCTTT. Residues: CASSDLFLGAFF.

The V call is TRBV4-2, the J call TRBJ1-5; perhaps TRBD1 as D (5 bases). CDR3 size: 17 residues. The V end was cut by 0 bases, the J end by 1 base, with 13 bases between. Germline V CDR1 and CDR2: LGHNA, YNFKEQ. In nucleotides, the CDR3 is TGTGCCAGCAGCCAAGAAAGTACAAGGGGCAGCAATCAGCCCCAGCATTTT. As protein: CASSQESTRGSNQPQHF.

The chain joins TRBV5-6 to TRBJ1-5; D perhaps matches TRBD1 (5 bases). CDR1 is SGHDT, CDR2 YYEEEE, per germline. V lost 1 base and J lost 4, with 9 bases in between. The CDR3 totals 14 residues. The CDR3 loop reads CASSLFDRNQPQHF. The CDR3 coding sequence is TGTGCCAGCAGCTTGTTTGACAGAAATCAGCCCCAGCATTTT.

The chain uses TRBV9 and TRBJ1-2; TRBD1 aligns across 7 bases. This CDR3 spans 14 amino acids. V shed 0 bases and J 4 bases; nucleotides not matched to a gene: 3. CDR1 and CDR2 from the germline V gene are SGDLS and YYNGEE. The CDR3 loop is CASSVADRTYGYTF. The DNA of the CDR3 is TGTGCCAGCAGCGTAGCGGACAGGACCTATGGCTACACCTTC.